The 13 T cell receptor beta chains reported below all come from one sample, sequenced in a study of T cell changes during pregnancy in multiple sclerosis (dated by TCRdb to the late 2010s). Library preparation employed the immunoSEQ multiplex PCR assay. TCRdb mirrors the immuneACCESS table, restricted to in-frame sequences. Some clones are absent from its copies; in checked studies, under half trace to an unresolved V gene, and the reason for the others is unknown. In all, the sample holds about 75,000 clones, and 80% to 95% of those were seen once. The biggest ten clones account for less than 0.45% of the sample. Sequences were derived from CD4+ T cells from peripheral blood mononuclear cells, sampled before pregnancy. These receptors all come from a female donor with multiple sclerosis, enrolled in a pregnancy study.

The chain couples TRBV4-2 to TRBJ2-1; 15 bases are a match to TRBD2. The V gene end was trimmed by 4 bases and the J gene end by 8 bases; junction bases not matched to a gene: 6. Germline lookup yields CDR1 LGHNA and CDR2 YNFKEQ. The CDR3 sequence is 16 residues long. The CDR3 protein is CASSPGLAGGFDEQFF. The CDR3 DNA reads TGTGCCAGCAGCCCGGGACTAGCGGGAGGTTTTGATGAGCAGTTCTTC.

The chain links TRBV6-1 to TRBJ2-2; D might be TRBD2 (6 bases). V was clipped by 2 bases and J by 6 bases, with 7 bases between them. Germline V lookup: CDR1 MNHNS, CDR2 SASEGT. The CDR3 spans 13 residues. The CDR3 spells CASSEWEAGELFF. DNA for the CDR3: TGTGCCAGCAGTGAATGGGAGGCCGGGGAGCTGTTTTTT.

V and J are TRBV4-1 and TRBJ1-2; D ambiguous. The germline V gene encodes CDR1 MGHRA and CDR2 YSYEKL. V lost 0 bases to trimming and J lost 4 bases, with 9 bases between them. This CDR3 contains 14 residues. The CDR3 region is CASSQDPTRYGYTF. Written as DNA, the CDR3 is TGCGCCAGCAGCCAAGACCCGACTCGCTATGGCTACACCTTC.

This clone is a singleton in its sample. The J gene is TRBJ2-3, the V gene TRBV7-2; 12 nucleotides line up with TRBD2. The V segment lost 4 bases and the J segment 2 bases; nucleotides outside the gene matches: 4. CDR3 length: 16 amino acids. Germline CDR1 SGHTA, CDR2 FQGNSA. The chain's CDR3 is CASSSSGGANTDTQYF. CDR3 bases: TGTGCCAGCAGCTCTAGCGGGGGGGCGAACACAGATACGCAGTATTTT.

In nucleotides, the CDR3 is TGCGCCAGCAGCTCGATCGACGGGAGGGGGGGCACCGGGGAGCTGTTTTTT. Amino acid sequence: CASSSIDGRGGTGELFF. The chain recombines TRBV5-1 with TRBJ2-2, with 8 bases aligning to TRBD2. CDR1 and CDR2 (germline): SGHRS, YFSETQ. The CDR3 consists of 17 residues. Trimming at V came to 3 bases and at J to 4 bases, leaving 11 bases not matched to a gene.

J is TRBJ1-3 and V is TRBV28, with TRBD1 matching over 7 bases. Trimming cost V 5 bases and J 2 bases; bases outside gene matches: 6. CDR1 MDHEN and CDR2 SYDVKM come from the germline V gene. There are 15 residues in the CDR3. CDR3 sequence reads: CASSDVQGTGNTIYF. The CDR3 DNA reads as TGTGCCAGCAGTGACGTACAGGGGACTGGAAACACCATATATTTT. The full variable domain, with the rest looked up from reference TRBV28 and TRBJ1-3, is DVKVTQSSRYLVKRTGEKVFLECVQDMDHENMFWYRQDPGLGLRLIYFSYDVKMKEKGDIPEGYSVSREKKERFSLILESASTNQTSMYLCASSDVQGTGNTIYFGEGSWLTVV.

The chain couples TRBV5-1 to TRBJ2-1; TRBD1 agrees at 7 bases. Germline V lookup: CDR1 SGHRS, CDR2 YFSETQ. CDR3 length equals 15 residues. V lost 0 bases, J lost 7 bases, and 7 bases stayed unmatched. CDR3 coding DNA: TGCGCCAGCAGCTTGGACAGGGGATTGGAGAATGAGCAGTTCTTC. Protein product: CASSLDRGLENEQFF. The full variable domain, in which reference TRBV5-1 and TRBJ2-1 provide the parts outside the CDR3, is KAGVTQTPRYLIKTRGQQVTLSCSPISGHRSVSWYQQTPGQGLQFLFEYFSETQRNKGNFPGRFSGRQFSNSRSEMNVSTLELGDSALYLCASSLDRGLENEQFFGPGTRLTVL.

This chain connects TRBV5-1 to TRBJ2-5; 11 bases line up with TRBD2. The CDR3 spans 15 residues. Trimming removed 0 bases from V and 4 bases from J; junction bases left unmatched: 2. CDR1 and CDR2 (germline): SGHRS, YFSETQ. CDR3 nucleotides: TGCGCCAGCAGCTTGGGCCTAGCGGGAGGAGAGACCCAGTACTTC. Translating gives CASSLGLAGGETQYF.

The chain employs TRBV5-1 and TRBJ2-2; 9 positions match TRBD2. The CDR3 extends over 16 amino acids. Trimming at V came to 4 bases and at J to 0 bases, leaving 4 bases not matched to a gene. Germline V gene sequence: CDR1 SGHRS, CDR2 YFSETQ. CDR3 in DNA: TGCGCCAGCAGCGCGGTAGCGGGGGCGAACACCGGGGAGCTGTTTTTT. This sequence encodes CASSAVAGANTGELFF.

The V gene is TRBV19, the J gene TRBJ1-5; D gene unclear. Trimming removed 5 bases at V and 2 bases at J, with 16 bases between. Germline CDR1 reads LNHDA; CDR2 reads SQIVND (reference sequence). The CDR3 extends over 16 amino acids. The CDR3 loop is CASSQPVGGGNQPQHF. CDR3 in DNA: TGTGCCAGTAGTCAACCGGTAGGCGGGGGCAATCAGCCCCAGCATTTT.

This sequence joins TRBV11-2 and TRBJ2-7, with 8 bases fitting TRBD2. Germline V gives CDR1 SGHAT, CDR2 FQNNGV. The junction had 8 bases not matched to a gene; V was cut back by 4 bases and J by 3 bases. The length of the CDR3 is 15 residues. In nucleotides, the CDR3 is TGTGCCAGCAGCTCAACTAGCGGCCAGATCTACGAGCAGTACTTC. It specifies CASSSTSGQIYEQYF. Variable domain in full (rest from reference TRBV11-2 and TRBJ2-7): EAGVAQSPRYKIIEKRQSVAFWCNPISGHATLYWYQQILGQGPKLLIQFQNNGVVDDSQLPKDRFSAERLKGVDSTLKIQPAKLEDSAVYLCASSSTSGQIYEQYFGPGTRLTVT.

This CDR3 is CASSLQGTYGYTF. CDR3 nucleotide sequence: TGTGCCAGCAGCCTACAGGGAACCTATGGCTACACCTTC. The chain carries TRBV7-3 and TRBJ1-2; tentatively, D is TRBD1 (6 bases). In germline, CDR1 is SGHTA, CDR2 FQGTGA. V gave up 5 bases and J gave up 4 bases, with 11 bases separating them. This CDR3 is built from 13 residues.

The genes are TRBV30 and TRBJ1-5; D gene unclear. The V gene's germline CDR1 is GTSNPN and CDR2 SVGIG (reference sequence). Between the trimmed V and J ends, which lost 2 bases and 0 bases, there was a span of 5 bases. This CDR3 comprises 13 residues. For the CDR3, the DNA is TGTGCCTGGAGTACAAATAGCAATCAGCCCCAGCATTTT. It yields the protein CAWSTNSNQPQHF.